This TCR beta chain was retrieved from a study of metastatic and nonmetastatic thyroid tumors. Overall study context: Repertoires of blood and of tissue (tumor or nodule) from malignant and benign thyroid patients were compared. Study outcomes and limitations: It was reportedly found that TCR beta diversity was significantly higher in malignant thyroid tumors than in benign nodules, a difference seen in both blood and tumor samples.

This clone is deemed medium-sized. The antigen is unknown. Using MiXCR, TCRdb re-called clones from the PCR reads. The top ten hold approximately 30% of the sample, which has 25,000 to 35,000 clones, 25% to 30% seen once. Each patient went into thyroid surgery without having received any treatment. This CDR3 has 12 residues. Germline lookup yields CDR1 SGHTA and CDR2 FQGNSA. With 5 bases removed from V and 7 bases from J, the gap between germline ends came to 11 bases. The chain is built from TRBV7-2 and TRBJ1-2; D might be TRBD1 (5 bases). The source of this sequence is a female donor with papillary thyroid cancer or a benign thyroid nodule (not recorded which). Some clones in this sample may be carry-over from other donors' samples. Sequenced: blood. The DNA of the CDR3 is TGTGCCAGCAGCCTTGAAAGGGGTGGCTACACCTTC. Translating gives CASSLERGGYTF.